Below are 5 T cell receptor beta chains sequenced from a single sample in a study of beta chain features in type 1 diabetes. The whole isolated RNA underwent reverse transcription, so sequencing captured expressed TCRB transcripts. Sequencing was performed with immunoSEQ multiplex PCR; in TCRdb, only in-frame clones are kept and a portion is missing. This table holds 200,000 to 250,000 clones, roughly 15% found once. The sample comprised naive CD4+ T cells from blood. The origin of the receptors is a woman in her thirties or forties in good health.

This clone was seen ten or more times. The chain links TRBV13 to TRBJ1-1; D uncertain. The CDR3 covers 15 residues. Germline lookup yields CDR1 PRHDT and CDR2 FYEKMQ (reference sequence). V dropped 2 bases and J dropped 6 bases, with 16 bases sitting between them. CDR3 residues: CASSLSRLGEAEAFF. Here the CDR3 DNA reads TGTGCCAGCAGCTTATCCCGACTCGGAGAGGCTGAAGCTTTCTTT.

About this clone: Other nucleotide sequences from this sample produce the same CDR3. CDR3 sequence (DNA): TGTGCCAGCAGTGCCCGACAAGGCGATCAGCCCCAGCATTTT. Translating gives CASSARQGDQPQHF. V gene TRBV6-4 combines with J gene TRBJ1-5; D is unclear. V was cut by 4 bases and J by 5 bases, with 12 bases left in between. The CDR3 runs 14 residues. Germline loops: CDR1 MRHNA, CDR2 SNTAGT.

This clone has a handful of counts. The chain links TRBV18 to TRBJ1-4, with a weak D call TRBD1 (5 bases). Germline CDR1 reads KGHSH; CDR2 reads LQKENI. With 1 base removed from V and 3 bases from J, the gap between germline ends came to 9 bases. The CDR3 sequence is 15 residues long. As DNA, the CDR3 is TGTGCCAGCTCACCACTCACAGGCGCTAATGAAAAACTGTTTTTT. It translates to CASSPLTGANEKLFF.

CDR3 sequence reads: CASSPLPRGRSNTEAFF. The CDR3 DNA reads as TGTGCCAGTAGTCCTCTCCCGAGGGGGCGGTCGAACACTGAAGCTTTCTTT. The rearrangement uses TRBV19 and TRBJ1-1; 7 bases align to TRBD1. Per the germline V gene, CDR1 is LNHDA and CDR2 is SQIVND (reference sequence). This CDR3 region has 17 residues. Germline trimming cut 5 bases from V and 1 base from J; bases unmatched to any gene: 13. Full variable domain (rest looked up from reference TRBV19 and TRBJ1-1): DGGITQSPKYLFRKEGQNVTLSCEQNLNHDAMYWYRQDPGQGLRLIYYSQIVNDFQKGDIAEGYSVSREKKESFPLTVTSAQKNPTAFYLCASSPLPRGRSNTEAFFGQGTRLTVV.

In this sample, this clone turned up a few times. V gene TRBV6-5 combines with J gene TRBJ1-1; possible D gene TRBD1, 5 bases. The CDR3 contains 15 residues. Per germline, CDR1 MNHEY and CDR2 SVGAGI. Trimming removed 6 bases at V and 4 bases at J, with 18 bases between. CDR3 loop: CASSPVGASGTEAFF. DNA for the CDR3: TGTGCCAGCAGCCCGGTAGGGGCTTCGGGCACTGAAGCTTTCTTT.